Shown below are 27 T cell receptor beta chains from a single sample sequenced in a study of cytomegalovirus exposure and HLA in healthy donors. Produced via immunoSEQ multiplex PCR; TCRdb's table is partial and in-frame only. In the table there are under 250,000 clones, about nine tenths of which are singletons. Specimen: PBMCs. The receptors here all came from a woman between 18 and 30 years old in good health and CMV-seropositive.

This chain links TRBV11-2 with TRBJ1-3; D gene ambiguous. Trimming cost V 1 base and J 0 bases, with 4 bases left between them. CDR1 is SGHAT, CDR2 FQNNGV, per germline. CDR3 size: 14 residues. Here the CDR3 DNA reads TGTGCCAGCAGCTTAGGACTCTCTGGAAACACCATATATTTT. Translation: CASSLGLSGNTIYF.

V is TRBV7-9 and J is TRBJ2-5; no clear D gene. Trimming removed 2 bases at V and 4 bases at J, with 5 bases between. This CDR3 contains 12 residues. CDR1 and CDR2 from the germline V gene are SEHNR and FQNEAQ (reference sequence). In nucleotides, the CDR3 is TGTGCCAGCAGCTTATCAGGAGAGACCCAGTACTTC. Translation gives CASSLSGETQYF.

The V gene is TRBV27, the J gene TRBJ1-1, with D possibly TRBD1 on 6 matching bases. CDR3 size: 16 residues. Germline V CDR1 and CDR2: MNHEY, SMNVEV (reference sequence). The V end was cut by 1 base, the J end by 0 bases, with 12 bases between. The CDR3 bases are TGTGCCAGCAGTTTATTCCCCCCAGGGGTGAACACTGAAGCTTTCTTT. It encodes CASSLFPPGVNTEAFF.

This chain links TRBV7-9 with TRBJ2-7; 8 bases agree with TRBD1. The CDR3 covers 14 residues. The V and J ends lost 4 bases and 5 bases, in that order; junction bases with no gene match: 7. In germline, CDR1 is SEHNR, CDR2 FQNEAQ (reference sequence). CDR3 nucleotides: TGTGCCAGCAGCTCAGGGACAGGCCATAACGAGCAGTACTTC. Its protein product is CASSSGTGHNEQYF.

J is TRBJ2-7 and V is TRBV4-1; TRBD2 matches at 8 bases. V was pared by 0 bases and J by 4 bases, with 5 bases of the junction left unmatched. The germline V gene encodes CDR1 MGHRA and CDR2 YSYEKL. This CDR3 comprises 15 residues. Here the CDR3 reads CASSQEQAGVYEQYF. The CDR3 DNA sequence: TGCGCCAGCAGCCAAGAGCAAGCGGGAGTGTACGAGCAGTACTTC.

The rearrangement joins TRBV18 to TRBJ1-1, with 7 nucleotides matching TRBD1. This CDR3 has 13 amino acids. Germline CDR1 and CDR2: KGHSH and LQKENI. Trimming cost V 5 bases and J 6 bases; bases outside gene matches: 6. In DNA, the CDR3 is TGTGCCAGCTCATTATTCGACAGGGCTGAAGCTTTCTTT. It encodes CASSLFDRAEAFF.

The chain is built from TRBV27 and TRBJ2-4; D call uncertain. The germline CDR1 and CDR2 sequences are MNHEY and SMNVEV (reference sequence). V lost 6 bases, J lost 6 bases, and 9 bases lay in between. This CDR3 comprises 12 residues. CDR3 loop: CASSTPGNIQYF. The CDR3 coding sequence is TGTGCCAGCAGCACCCCGGGAAACATTCAGTACTTC.

This clone came up a few times. V usage is TRBV28 and J usage is TRBJ1-3; no firm D call. The germline V gene has CDR1 MDHEN and CDR2 SYDVKM. The CDR3 consists of 14 residues. Trimming pared 5 bases from V and 0 bases from J, leaving 8 bases between. For the CDR3, the DNA is TGTGCCAGCAGTCTTATCTACTCTGGAAACACCATATATTTT. Amino acid sequence: CASSLIYSGNTIYF.

The chain links TRBV27 to TRBJ2-6, with TRBD2 as a possible D gene (6 bases). The CDR3 extends over 16 amino acids. Germline V gene sequence: CDR1 MNHEY, CDR2 SMNVEV (reference sequence). The ends were cut back, 4 bases at V and 0 bases at J, with 10 bases in the middle. CDR3 nucleotide sequence: TGTGCCAGCAGTTCGACGGGACTCTCTGGGGCCAACGTCCTGACTTTC. Translating it yields CASSSTGLSGANVLTF.

This clone was seen a handful of times. The chain's CDR3 is CASSLRAGGNGYTF. CDR3 DNA: TGTGCCAGCAGTTTAAGGGCAGGGGGCAATGGCTACACCTTC. The chain has TRBV28 and TRBJ1-2; 8 nucleotides match TRBD1. The length of the CDR3 is 14 residues. Germline V gene lookup returns CDR1 MDHEN and CDR2 SYDVKM. V shed 2 bases, J shed 6 bases, and the junction held 5 bases outside the gene matches.

The chain joins TRBV5-4 to TRBJ2-7, with D tentatively TRBD2 (5 bases). The germline CDR1 and CDR2 sequences are SGHNT and YYREEE (reference sequence). The CDR3 is made up of 14 amino acids. V lost 0 bases to trimming and J lost 3 bases, with 10 bases between them. The chain's CDR3 is CASSLGGSLYEQYF. CDR3 sequence (DNA): TGTGCCAGCAGCTTGGGAGGGTCCCTCTACGAGCAGTACTTC. Full variable domain (outside the CDR3, taken from reference TRBV5-4 and TRBJ2-7): ETGVTQSPTHLIKTRGQQVTLRCSSQSGHNTVSWYQQALGQGPQFIFQYYREEENGRGNFPPRFSGLQFPNYSSELNVNALELDDSALYLCASSLGGSLYEQYFGPGTRLTVT.

The chain joins TRBV11-1 to TRBJ2-3, with 12 bases lining up with TRBD2. The CDR3 is 15 residues long. Germline V gene sequence: CDR1 SGHAT, CDR2 FQDESV (reference sequence). V dropped 6 bases and J dropped 6; count of bases not matched to a gene: 7. CDR3 DNA: TGTGCCAGCAGGCCCCAGACTAGCGGGAGCGATACGCAGTATTTT. Translated, it gives CASRPQTSGSDTQYF.

In DNA, the CDR3 is TGTGCCAGCACCTTGACTAGCGGAGATAAAGTCTACGAGCAGTACTTC. Translating it yields CASTLTSGDKVYEQYF. This chain connects TRBV28 to TRBJ2-7, with 9 nucleotides matching TRBD2. The CDR3 runs to 16 residues. J was trimmed by 3 bases and V by 7 bases; bases with no gene match: 13. The germline gives CDR1 MDHEN, CDR2 SYDVKM.

The J gene is TRBJ2-5, the V gene TRBV28; 7 bases map to TRBD1. Germline CDR1 reads MDHEN; CDR2 reads SYDVKM. Losses at the gene ends were 1 base for V and 1 base for J; bases not matched to a gene: 6. This CDR3 has 16 amino acids. CDR3 bases: TGTGCCAGCAGTTTATTGAGGGGGCAGGTCCAAGAGACCCAGTACTTC. This gives the protein CASSLLRGQVQETQYF. The variable domain in full, completed from reference TRBV28 and TRBJ2-5, reads DVKVTQSSRYLVKRTGEKVFLECVQDMDHENMFWYRQDPGLGLRLIYFSYDVKMKEKGDIPEGYSVSREKKERFSLILESASTNQTSMYLCASSLLRGQVQETQYFGPGTRLLVL.

V gene TRBV5-4 combines with J gene TRBJ1-1, with 7 bases lining up with TRBD1. There are 15 residues in the CDR3. CDR1 and CDR2 (germline): SGHNT, YYREEE (reference sequence). J gave up 2 bases and V 4 bases, and 8 bases lay outside the gene matches. CDR3 coding DNA: TGTGCCAGCAGCGCACCGGGACAGCCTAACACTGAAGCTTTCTTT. This gives the protein CASSAPGQPNTEAFF.

The chain carries TRBV6-5 and TRBJ1-1, with D perhaps matching TRBD1 (6 bases). Germline V gene sequence: CDR1 MNHEY, CDR2 SVGAGI. V was trimmed by 10 bases and J by 1 base, leaving 19 bases between them. The CDR3 runs to 15 residues. The CDR3 nucleotides read TGTGCCACCGCCGCGGGGGGCGTTGGGAACACTGAAGCTTTCTTT. It yields the protein CATAAGGVGNTEAFF.

V and J are TRBV4-2 and TRBJ2-7; 9 bases line up with TRBD1. Germline CDR1 and CDR2: LGHNA and YNFKEQ. The CDR3 sequence is 14 residues long. The J segment lost 7 bases and the V segment lost 3 bases, leaving 7 bases of the junction unmatched. CDR3 bases: TGTGCCAGCAGCCACCCCGGGACAGGGAAAGAGCAGTACTTC. It translates to CASSHPGTGKEQYF.

V gene TRBV6-1 combines with J gene TRBJ1-1; D perhaps matches TRBD1 (6 bases). V lost 2 bases to trimming and J lost 6 bases, with 16 bases between them. Per the germline V gene, CDR1 is MNHNS and CDR2 is SASEGT. This CDR3 has 15 amino acids. CDR3 amino acids: CASSELPGQNSEAFF. CDR3 DNA: TGTGCCAGCAGTGAATTACCGGGACAAAATTCTGAAGCTTTCTTT.

The chain carries TRBV13 and TRBJ1-2, with D perhaps TRBD1 (6 bases). The CDR3 length is 15 residues. Trimming left V 5 bases short and J 3 bases short, with 16 bases between. The germline V gene encodes CDR1 PRHDT and CDR2 FYEKMQ (reference sequence). The DNA of the CDR3 is TGTGCCAGCAGCAAAGTCAACGAGGGGGACTATGGCTACACCTTC. Its protein product is CASSKVNEGDYGYTF.

The rearrangement joins TRBV13 to TRBJ1-2, with TRBD1 as a possible D gene (5 bases). Trimming took 0 bases from V and 5 from J, leaving 19 bases between them. The CDR3 extends over 17 amino acids. Germline V gene data show CDR1 as PRHDT and CDR2 as FYEKMQ (reference sequence). CDR3 bases: TGTGCCAGCAGCTTAGGGGGGGGGACCTCCGGAGGGTATGGCTACACCTTC. It is translated as CASSLGGGTSGGYGYTF.

This clone was recorded only once. This chain joins TRBV4-1 and TRBJ2-1; D perhaps matches TRBD2 (6 bases). V lost 1 base and J 5 bases, leaving 15 bases between the germline ends. This CDR3 is 16 amino acids long. Germline V gives CDR1 MGHRA, CDR2 YSYEKL. For the CDR3, the DNA is TGCGCCAGCAGCCAAGTCGCACTAGCCGCGAACAATGAGCAGTTCTTC. This gives the protein CASSQVALAANNEQFF.

This rearrangement joins TRBV7-9 to TRBJ2-2, with a tentative D call TRBD2 (6 bases). Germline CDR1 SEHNR, CDR2 FQNEAQ (reference sequence). The ends were cut back, 1 base at V and 4 bases at J, with 10 bases in the middle. The CDR3 sequence is 15 residues long. As DNA, the CDR3 is TGTGCCAGCAGCTTAGAATTCGGGGGCACCGGGGAGCTGTTTTTT. Translated: CASSLEFGGTGELFF. Combining the CDR3 with reference TRBV7-9 and TRBJ2-2 gives the whole variable domain DTGVSQNPRHKITKRGQNVTFRCDPISEHNRLYWYRQTLGQGPEFLTYFQNEAQLEKSRLLSDRFSAERPKGSFSTLEIQRTEQGDSAMYLCASSLEFGGTGELFFGEGSRLTVL.

The J gene is TRBJ2-3, the V gene TRBV9; 7 nucleotides match TRBD2. The germline V gene has CDR1 SGDLS and CDR2 YYNGEE. This CDR3 has 18 residues. V lost 4 bases and J lost 0; bases outside the gene matches: 14. The CDR3 DNA reads as TGTGCCAGCAGCCCGACGGCAGCGGGGCTTGTAAGCACAGATACGCAGTATTTT. It is translated as CASSPTAAGLVSTDTQYF.

The chain uses TRBV14 and TRBJ2-7; D is perhaps TRBD2 (5 bases). From germline, CDR1 is SGHDN and CDR2 FVKESK. Trimming cost V 4 bases and J 0 bases, with 13 bases left between them. The CDR3 spans 15 residues. In nucleotides, the CDR3 is TGTGCCAGCAGCCTTACCCCCGGGGACTCCTACGAGCAGTACTTC. Protein: CASSLTPGDSYEQYF. Filled out from reference TRBV14 and TRBJ2-7, the complete variable domain reads EAGVTQFPSHSVIEKGQTVTLRCDPISGHDNLYWYRRVMGKEIKFLLHFVKESKQDESGMPNNRFLAERTGGTYSTLKVQPAELEDSGVYFCASSLTPGDSYEQYFGPGTRLTVT.

The rearrangement joins TRBV12-5 to TRBJ2-7; no definite D call. The CDR3 extends over 14 amino acids. Trimming pared 0 bases from V and 4 bases from J, leaving 10 bases between. Germline CDR1 is LGHNT and CDR2 is FRNRAP. The CDR3 here is CASGLVGGSYEQYF. The CDR3 DNA follows: TGTGCTAGTGGTTTGGTCGGCGGATCTTACGAGCAGTACTTC.

The J gene is TRBJ2-3, the V gene TRBV19, with TRBD2 matching over 9 bases. Germline-derived CDR1 and CDR2 are LNHDA and SQIVND (reference sequence). The CDR3 covers 14 residues. After removal of 9 bases from V and 6 bases from J, the junction contained 10 bases not matched to a gene. Written as DNA, the CDR3 is TGTGCCAGCCGTCGACTAGCGGATCCGGATACGCAGTATTTT. Encoded protein: CASRRLADPDTQYF.

CDR3 sequence (DNA): TGTGCCAGCAGTTCTCCTTGGACAGGGCAGCAAGAGACCCAGTACTTC. As protein: CASSSPWTGQQETQYF. This sequence joins TRBV13 and TRBJ2-5; 8 positions agree with TRBD1. Trimming removed 6 bases from V and 2 bases from J; junction bases left unmatched: 11. Germline-derived CDR1 and CDR2 are PRHDT and FYEKMQ (reference sequence). The length of the CDR3 is 16 residues.